Listed here are 21 T cell receptor beta chains from one sample, sequenced in a study of metastatic and nonmetastatic thyroid tumors. TCRdb ran MiXCR on the PCR reads. The sample consists of about 2,900 clones, about 40% of them appearing once. Among the patients, none had received any treatment before thyroid surgery. Source material: tumor tissue. These receptors all stem from a female donor with papillary thyroid cancer or a benign thyroid nodule (not recorded which). Some clones in this sample may be carry-over from other donors' samples.

The rearrangement links TRBV30 to TRBJ1-2; TRBD1 agrees at 7 bases. The CDR3 consists of 12 residues. V shed 5 bases, J shed 4 bases, and the junction held 4 bases outside the gene matches. Germline V gives CDR1 GTSNPN, CDR2 SVGIG (reference sequence). The DNA of the CDR3 is TGTGCCTGGGGAACAGGGGCCTATGGCTACACCTTC. This encodes CAWGTGAYGYTF.

The gene calls are TRBV6-1 and TRBJ2-2; 8 bases agree with TRBD2. The CDR3 length is 15 residues. Germline trimming cut 8 bases from V and 0 bases from J; bases unmatched to any gene: 5. Germline V gene sequence: CDR1 MNHNS, CDR2 SASEGT. The CDR3 sequence is CASGLALTNTGELFF. In nucleotides, the CDR3 is TGTGCCAGCGGACTAGCCCTAACGAACACCGGGGAGCTGTTTTTT.

The V call is TRBV2, the J call TRBJ1-2; the match to TRBD1 covers 8 bases. Germline V CDR1 and CDR2: SNHLY, FYNNEI. CDR3 length equals 13 residues. With V trimmed by 7 bases and J by 8 bases, 9 bases remained unmatched. CDR3 sequence reads: CASKEQGAGGYTF. CDR3 DNA sequence: TGTGCCAGCAAGGAGCAGGGGGCAGGCGGCTACACCTTC.

Only a few counts were recorded for this clone. This chain links TRBV6-1 with TRBJ2-1; 10 bases line up with TRBD1. Germline CDR1 is MNHNS and CDR2 is SASEGT. This CDR3 contains 18 residues. After removal of 4 bases from V and 8 bases from J, the junction contained 17 bases not matched to a gene. The CDR3 protein is CASSVRIHSGTGVDEQFF. CDR3 coding DNA: TGTGCCAGCAGTGTACGAATTCACTCCGGGACAGGGGTCGATGAGCAGTTCTTC.

This chain connects TRBV6-1 to TRBJ2-1; 9 bases fit TRBD2. Germline V gene data show CDR1 as MNHNS and CDR2 as SASEGT. The V and J ends lost 7 bases and 5 bases, in that order; junction bases with no gene match: 9. This CDR3 comprises 15 residues. CDR3 coding DNA: TGTGCCAGCAAGAGTGCCGGGACTAGCAACAATGAGCAGTTCTTC. As protein: CASKSAGTSNNEQFF.

The V gene is TRBV13, the J gene TRBJ2-1, with TRBD2 identical over 11 bases. J was trimmed by 8 bases and V by 8 bases; bases with no gene match: 23. This CDR3 contains 19 residues. The germline gives CDR1 PRHDT, CDR2 FYEKMQ (reference sequence). The CDR3 DNA sequence: TGTGCCAGCCGCCTGGACAGGCTGACTAGCGGGACCGGGATGTATGAGCAGTTCTTC. Protein: CASRLDRLTSGTGMYEQFF.

The chain recombines TRBV18 with TRBJ1-2; no reliable D call. The germline gives CDR1 KGHSH, CDR2 LQKENI. This CDR3 has 13 residues. Trimming left V 1 base short and J 6 bases short, with 9 bases between. The CDR3 reads CASSPRTVDGYTF. DNA for the CDR3: TGTGCCAGCTCACCACGGACCGTAGATGGCTACACCTTC.

This clone turned up a few times. The J gene is TRBJ2-1, the V gene TRBV19; 9 bases agree with TRBD1. CDR3 size: 15 residues. The trim removed 6 bases at V and 7 bases at J, leaving 10 bases unmatched. Germline V gene lookup returns CDR1 LNHDA and CDR2 SQIVND (reference sequence). DNA of the CDR3: TGTGCCAGTAGCGCTGGGGGACAGGGCACGAATGAGCAGTTCTTC. As protein: CASSAGGQGTNEQFF. The whole variable domain, filled in from reference TRBV19 and TRBJ2-1, reads DGGITQSPKYLFRKEGQNVTLSCEQNLNHDAMYWYRQDPGQGLRLIYYSQIVNDFQKGDIAEGYSVSREKKESFPLTVTSAQKNPTAFYLCASSAGGQGTNEQFFGPGTRLTVL.

At least ten counts were recorded for this clone. The rearrangement uses TRBV3-1 and TRBJ2-5; D might be TRBD1 or TRBD2, each matching 6 bases. With 3 bases removed from V and 6 bases from J, the gap between germline ends came to 14 bases. CDR3 length: 14 residues. Germline V lookup: CDR1 LGHDT, CDR2 YNNKEL (reference sequence). The CDR3 DNA is TGTGCCAGCAGCCAGAATCCGGGGGCCAAGACCCAGTACTTC. Its translation is CASSQNPGAKTQYF.

The chain combines TRBV28 with TRBJ1-3, with 8 bases fitting TRBD1. In germline, CDR1 is MDHEN, CDR2 SYDVKM. J lost 16 bases, V lost 6 bases, and 8 bases had no gene match. This CDR3 comprises 11 residues. CDR3 coding DNA: TGTGCCAGCAGCCACTCCGGGACAGGTTATTTT. Amino acid sequence: CASSHSGTGYF.

The chain employs TRBV27 and TRBJ1-5, with a weak D call TRBD1 (5 bases). The CDR3 extends over 14 amino acids. Germline loops: CDR1 MNHEY, CDR2 SMNVEV (reference sequence). V lost 7 bases and J 0 bases, leaving 10 bases between the germline ends. The CDR3 here is CASNRDASNQPQHF. Written as DNA, the CDR3 is TGTGCCAGCAACCGGGACGCTAGCAATCAGCCCCAGCATTTT.

The chain couples TRBV11-1 to TRBJ1-2; D gene uncertain. CDR3 length: 13 residues. The germline CDR1 and CDR2 sequences are SGHAT and FQDESV (reference sequence). V was cut by 0 bases and J by 3 bases, with 5 bases left in between. The CDR3 DNA reads as TGTGCCAGCAGCTTAGCCTCCCACTATGGCTACACCTTC. Encoded protein: CASSLASHYGYTF.

V usage is TRBV20-1 and J usage is TRBJ2-7, with 8 bases aligning to TRBD1. Germline V gene data show CDR1 as DFQATT and CDR2 as SNEGSKA (reference sequence). The CDR3 loop spans 15 amino acids. Trimming took 0 bases from V and 3 from J; bases not matched to a gene: 7. CDR3 residues: CSAREATGVDYEQYF. In DNA form, the CDR3 reads TGCAGTGCTAGAGAGGCGACAGGGGTAGACTACGAGCAGTACTTC.

This clone showed up just a few times. The V and J genes are TRBV7-9 and TRBJ2-1; unclear D gene. Trimming took off 5 bases at V and 0 bases at J, with 5 bases between the two ends. Germline assignment: CDR1 SEHNR and CDR2 FQNEAQ (reference sequence). The CDR3 length is 13 residues. The CDR3 DNA reads as TGTGCCAGCAGCCCCGCCTCCTACAATGAGCAGTTCTTC. It codes for CASSPASYNEQFF.

The chain joins TRBV28 to TRBJ2-7; 9 bases are shared with TRBD2. V lost 4 bases and J lost 5; bases outside the gene matches: 12. Looked up from germline, CDR1 is MDHEN and CDR2 is SYDVKM. The CDR3 is made up of 16 amino acids. CDR3 DNA: TGTGCCAGCAGTTCCACCCCGGGGACTAGCCTCGACGAGCAGTACTTC. Residues: CASSSTPGTSLDEQYF.

The chain recombines TRBV20-1 with TRBJ2-7, with D perhaps matching TRBD1 (5 bases). With 8 bases removed from V and 3 bases from J, the gap between germline ends came to 14 bases. The CDR3 loop spans 12 amino acids. Germline assignment: CDR1 DFQATT and CDR2 SNEGSKA (reference sequence). The CDR3 nucleotides are TGCAGTAAAACGGACATTAGCTACGAGCAGTACTTC. Its translation: CSKTDISYEQYF.

This chain joins TRBV30 and TRBJ2-5, with 10 positions matching TRBD2. Trimming at V came to 4 bases and at J to 2 bases, leaving 4 bases not matched to a gene. Germline V gene lookup returns CDR1 GTSNPN and CDR2 SVGIG (reference sequence). This CDR3 has 14 residues. DNA for the CDR3: TGTGCCTGGACGAGGACTAGCGGACAAGAGACCCAGTACTTC. Residues: CAWTRTSGQETQYF. The full variable domain, in which reference TRBV30 and TRBJ2-5 provide the parts outside the CDR3, is SQTIHQWPATLVQPVGSPLSLECTVEGTSNPNLYWYRQAAGRGLQLLFYSVGIGQISSEVPQNLSASRPQDRQFILSSKKLLLSDSGFYLCAWTRTSGQETQYFGPGTRLLVL.

This chain joins TRBV20-1 and TRBJ1-2; D uncertain. V was trimmed by 5 bases and J by 0 bases, leaving 13 bases between them. Germline V gives CDR1 DFQATT, CDR2 SNEGSKA (reference sequence). This CDR3 has 14 amino acids. The CDR3 sequence: CSARGRSANYGYTF. The CDR3 DNA sequence: TGCAGTGCTCGGGGAAGGAGCGCTAACTATGGCTACACCTTC.

The chain couples TRBV9 to TRBJ1-1; no clear D gene. Trimming shortened V by 0 bases and J by 0 bases, and 15 bases separated the two germline ends. Per germline, CDR1 SGDLS and CDR2 YYNGEE. CDR3 length: 17 amino acids. As DNA, the CDR3 is TGTGCCAGCAGCGTAGATCCGAAAGTCGGACTGAACACTGAAGCTTTCTTT. As protein: CASSVDPKVGLNTEAFF.

This clone is termed large. The genes are TRBV27 and TRBJ2-1, with D possibly matching TRBD2 (5 bases). This CDR3 region has 13 residues. Trimming took off 0 bases at V and 8 bases at J, with 8 bases between the two ends. CDR1 and CDR2 from the germline V gene are MNHEY and SMNVEV (reference sequence). This chain's CDR3 is CASSLSRVDEQFF. For the CDR3, the DNA is TGTGCCAGCAGTTTATCGAGGGTGGATGAGCAGTTCTTC.

The V call is TRBV20-1, the J call TRBJ2-7; TRBD2 matches 10 bases. Germline CDR1 DFQATT, CDR2 SNEGSKA (reference sequence). Germline trimming cut 5 bases from V and 4 bases from J; bases unmatched to any gene: 5. The CDR3 contains 13 residues. The CDR3 sequence is CSALAGGVYEQYF. For the CDR3, the DNA is TGCAGTGCTTTAGCGGGAGGAGTATACGAGCAGTACTTC.